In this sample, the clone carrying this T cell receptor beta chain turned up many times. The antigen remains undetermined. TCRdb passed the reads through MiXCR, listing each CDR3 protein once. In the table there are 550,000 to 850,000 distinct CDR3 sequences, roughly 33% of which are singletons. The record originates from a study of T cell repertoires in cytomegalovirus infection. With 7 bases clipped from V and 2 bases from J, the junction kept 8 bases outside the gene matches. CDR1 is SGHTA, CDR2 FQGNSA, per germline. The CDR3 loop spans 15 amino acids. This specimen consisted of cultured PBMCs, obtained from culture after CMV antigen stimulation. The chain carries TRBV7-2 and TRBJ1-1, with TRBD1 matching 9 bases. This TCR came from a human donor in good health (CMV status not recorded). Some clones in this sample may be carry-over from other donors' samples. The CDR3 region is CASTIQGALNTEAFF. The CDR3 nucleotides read TGTGCCAGCACCATACAGGGGGCACTTAACACTGAAGCTTTCTTT.